The T cell receptor (beta chain) described here comes from a study of blood T cell repertoires in COVID-19. Clinical history reported by participants formed the basis on which cohorts were assigned. Trimming shortened V by 0 bases and J by 2 bases, and 8 bases separated the two germline ends. Germline V gives CDR1 MGHRA, CDR2 YSYEKL. The length of the CDR3 is 14 residues. The data were produced by immunoSEQ multiplex PCR, yet TCRdb's version contains in-frame clones alone and is incomplete. The sample includes about 380,000 clones, 70% to 90% of them seen just once. The chain links TRBV4-1 to TRBJ2-7; D gene ambiguous. This sequence originates from a man aged 25-45 years who had recovered from COVID-19. The sequenced material came from PBMCs or T cells enriched from blood (not recorded which). DNA of the CDR3: TGCGCCAGCAGCCAAGATCTTACAACCTACGAGCAGTACTTC. Translated: CASSQDLTTYEQYF.